The rows below give T cell receptor beta chains drawn from one sample of a study of cytomegalovirus exposure and HLA in healthy donors. The repertoire was sequenced with immunoSEQ multiplex PCR; TCRdb's copy has only in-frame clones and lacks some. The sample consists of about 200,000 clones, about 79% of them appearing once. The sequenced sample consisted of PBMCs. These receptors were taken from a boy under 10 years old in good health and CMV-seronegative. Both conserved end residues are part of each CDR3. D genes are given only for firm matches. Size is omitted from some rows. Given values are once, few, many or a class for expanded clones.

D gene	CDR3 length	V gene	J gene	clone size	CDR3 protein	CDR3 DNA
TRBD1	15	TRBV4-3	TRBJ1-4	few	CASSQERTGGEKLFF	TGCGCCAGCAGCCAAGAGCGGACAGGGGGCGAAAAACTGTTTTTT
TRBD1	14	TRBV5-6	TRBJ2-7	.	CASSFGTEVYEQYF	TGTGCCAGCAGCTTTGGGACAGAAGTCTACGAGCAGTACTTC
.	14	TRBV27	TRBJ1-1	once	CASSLFRGNTEAFF	TGTGCCAGCAGTCTATTCAGGGGGAACACTGAAGCTTTCTTT
.	14	TRBV9	TRBJ1-2	.	CASSVGTSNYGYTF	TGTGCCAGCAGCGTAGGGACAAGCAACTATGGCTACACCTTC
.	14	TRBV7-2	TRBJ1-2	.	CASSERQEPYGYTF	TGTGCCAGCAGCGAGAGACAGGAGCCCTATGGCTACACCTTC
.	14	TRBV27	TRBJ2-5	.	CASRPGGQLETQYF	TGTGCCAGCAGACCCGGGGGGCAGTTAGAGACCCAGTACTTC
TRBD1	15	TRBV19	TRBJ1-2	.	CASSSRDRGVYGYTF	TGTGCCAGTAGCTCCCGGGACAGGGGCGTCTATGGCTACACCTTC
.	14	TRBV7-2	TRBJ1-1	.	CASSFGQITTEAFF	TGTGCCAGCAGCTTTGGACAGATTACCACTGAAGCTTTCTTT
TRBD2	15	TRBV6-5	TRBJ2-3	.	CASSQGLVRTDTQYF	TGTGCCAGCAGTCAGGGACTAGTGCGCACAGATACGCAGTATTTT
TRBD2	18	TRBV18	TRBJ2-1	.	CASSPRPSGGFWHNEQFF	TGTGCCAGCTCACCGAGGCCTAGCGGGGGGTTTTGGCACAATGAGCAGTTCTTC
TRBD2	16	TRBV7-9	TRBJ2-5	.	CASSFLERGGRETQYF	TGTGCCAGCAGCTTCCTCGAGCGGGGGGGCCGAGAGACCCAGTACTTC
.	13	TRBV9	TRBJ1-1	.	CASSVVGEGEAFF	TGTGCCAGCAGCGTAGTGGGGGAGGGTGAAGCTTTCTTT
.	13	TRBV4-3	TRBJ1-1	.	CASSQGRGTEAFF	TGCGCCAGCAGCCAAGGAAGGGGCACTGAAGCTTTCTTT
.	12	TRBV2	TRBJ2-7	.	CASSESGNEQYF	TGTGCCAGCAGTGAATCCGGTAACGAGCAGTACTTC
.	11	TRBV20-1	TRBJ2-5	once	CSARREETQYF	TGCAGTGCTAGAAGGGAGGAGACCCAGTACTTC
.	14	TRBV4-1	TRBJ2-1	.	CASSQFRGSNEQFF	TGCGCCAGCAGCCAATTCCGGGGGTCCAATGAGCAGTTCTTC
TRBD2	13	TRBV10-2	TRBJ2-5	few	CASNLAGQETQYF	TGCGCCAGCAATCTAGCGGGCCAAGAGACCCAGTACTTC
TRBD1	16	TRBV19	TRBJ1-5	.	CASSITGQGRNQPQHF	TGTGCCAGTAGTATTACAGGACAGGGGCGCAATCAGCCCCAGCATTTT
.	14	TRBV7-9	TRBJ1-5	.	CASSLGQAGQPQHF	TGTGCCAGCAGCTTAGGACAGGCCGGTCAGCCCCAGCATTTT
.	13	TRBV7-9	TRBJ1-1	.	CASSSGMNTEAFF	TGTGCCAGCAGCTCCGGGATGAACACTGAAGCTTTCTTT
TRBD1	16	TRBV7-2	TRBJ2-7	.	CASSPIPQGVLYEQYF	TGTGCCAGCAGCCCAATCCCCCAGGGGGTTCTCTACGAGCAGTACTTC
.	16	TRBV4-3	TRBJ2-5	.	CASSQRDRPFSETQYF	TGCGCCAGCAGCCAACGCGACAGACCCTTTTCGGAGACCCAGTACTTC
TRBD1	13	TRBV5-4	TRBJ1-2	.	CASSSRGLGGYTF	TGTGCCAGCAGCTCCAGGGGGCTCGGAGGCTACACCTTC
TRBD1	13	TRBV7-9	TRBJ2-7	few	CASSTGTGYEQYF	TGTGCCAGCAGCACCGGGACAGGTTACGAGCAGTACTTC
.	13	TRBV2	TRBJ2-5	.	CASRELGQETQYF	TGTGCCAGCAGGGAACTAGGCCAAGAGACCCAGTACTTC
TRBD1	15	TRBV4-3	TRBJ2-1	.	CASSQDRQGHNEQFF	TGCGCCAGCAGCCAAGATCGACAGGGACACAATGAGCAGTTCTTC
.	13	TRBV29-1	TRBJ2-3	.	CSVASRHTDTQYF	TGCAGCGTTGCGTCGCGGCACACAGATACGCAGTATTTT
.	13	TRBV9	TRBJ1-1	.	CASSVGHNTEAFF	TGTGCCAGCAGCGTAGGTCATAACACTGAAGCTTTCTTT
.	13	TRBV5-1	TRBJ1-1	.	CASSLDRGVGAFF	TGCGCCAGCAGCTTGGATCGGGGGGTCGGGGCTTTCTTT
.	13	TRBV5-1	TRBJ2-3	.	CASSSPGLHTQYF	TGCGCCAGCAGCTCCCCGGGTCTTCATACGCAGTATTTT
TRBD2	17	TRBV5-4	TRBJ2-5	.	CASSLREGSGGEETQYF	TGTGCCAGCAGCTTGAGGGAGGGCAGCGGGGGGGAAGAGACCCAGTACTTC
TRBD1	19	TRBV10-3	TRBJ2-6	.	CAISETLTGGSSGANVLTF	TGTGCCATCAGTGAGACGCTGACAGGGGGCTCAAGTGGGGCCAACGTCCTGACTTTC
TRBD1	15	TRBV7-3	TRBJ1-1	.	CASSLMGQGNTEAFF	TGTGCCAGCAGCTTAATGGGACAGGGGAACACTGAAGCTTTCTTT
TRBD1	13	TRBV19	TRBJ1-5	.	CAASTGLLSAQHF	TGTGCCGCCTCGACAGGGCTACTTTCGGCCCAGCATTTT
.	13	TRBV5-5	TRBJ1-1	few	CASSMGARTEAFF	TGTGCCAGCAGCATGGGGGCTCGGACTGAAGCTTTCTTT
TRBD2	15	TRBV7-3	TRBJ2-5	.	CASSLTGGAGETQYF	TGTGCCAGCAGCTTAACCGGGGGGGCCGGCGAGACCCAGTACTTC
TRBD1	16	TRBV11-2	TRBJ1-2	.	CASSLLGGQGAWGYTF	TGTGCCAGCAGCTTATTGGGGGGACAGGGGGCTTGGGGCTACACCTTC
TRBD2	15	TRBV27	TRBJ2-7	.	CASRRLAGALDEQYF	TGTGCCAGCAGGAGACTAGCGGGGGCATTGGACGAGCAGTACTTC
.	16	TRBV5-1	TRBJ1-4	.	CASSLETGLPTEKLFF	TGCGCCAGCAGCTTAGAAACAGGGTTACCTACTGAAAAACTGTTTTTT
TRBD2	14	TRBV6-9	TRBJ2-3	.	CASGEAGLADTQYF	TGTGCCAGTGGAGAAGCGGGGTTGGCAGATACGCAGTATTTT
.	14	TRBV6-6	TRBJ1-4	once	CASSPLGVNEKLFF	TGTGCCAGCAGTCCCCTAGGGGTTAATGAAAAACTGTTTTTT